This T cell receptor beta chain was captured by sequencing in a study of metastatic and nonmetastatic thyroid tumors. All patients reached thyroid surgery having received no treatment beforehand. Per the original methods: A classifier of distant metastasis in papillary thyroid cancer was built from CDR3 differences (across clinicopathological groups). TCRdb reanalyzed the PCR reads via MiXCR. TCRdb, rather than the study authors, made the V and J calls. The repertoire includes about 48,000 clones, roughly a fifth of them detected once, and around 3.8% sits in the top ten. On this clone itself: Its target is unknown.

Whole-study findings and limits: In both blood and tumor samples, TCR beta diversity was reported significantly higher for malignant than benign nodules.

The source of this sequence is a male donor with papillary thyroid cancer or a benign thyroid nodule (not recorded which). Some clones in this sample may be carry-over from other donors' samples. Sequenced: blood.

The CDR3 protein is CASSAADQGGTGIPYGYTF. The CDR3 nucleotides read TGTGCCAGTAGTGCAGCGGACCAAGGGGGGACAGGGATCCCATATGGCTACACCTTC. The chain employs TRBV19 and TRBJ1-2; 9 nucleotides line up with TRBD1. The junction had 21 bases not matched to a gene; V was cut back by 5 bases and J by 5 bases. Germline CDR1 is LNHDA and CDR2 is SQIVND (reference sequence). CDR3 size: 19 residues. The whole variable domain, remainder taken from reference TRBV19 and TRBJ1-2, is DGGITQSPKYLFRKEGQNVTLSCEQNLNHDAMYWYRQDPGQGLRLIYYSQIVNDFQKGDIAEGYSVSREKKESFPLTVTSAQKNPTAFYLCASSAADQGGTGIPYGYTFGSGTRLTVV.